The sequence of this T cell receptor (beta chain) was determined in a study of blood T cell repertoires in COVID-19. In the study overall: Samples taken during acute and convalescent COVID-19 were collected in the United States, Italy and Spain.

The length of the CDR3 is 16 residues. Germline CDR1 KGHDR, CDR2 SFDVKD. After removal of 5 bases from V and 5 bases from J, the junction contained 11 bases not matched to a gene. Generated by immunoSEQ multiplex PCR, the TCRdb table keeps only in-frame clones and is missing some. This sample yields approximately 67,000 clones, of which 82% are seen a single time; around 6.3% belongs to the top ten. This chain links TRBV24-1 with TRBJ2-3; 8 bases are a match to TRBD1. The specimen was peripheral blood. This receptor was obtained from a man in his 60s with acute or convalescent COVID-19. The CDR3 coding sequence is TGTGCCACCAGTGGTAGGACAGGGCCCGACCGAGATACGCAGTATTTT. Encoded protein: CATSGRTGPDRDTQYF.